The sequence of this T cell receptor beta chain was determined in a study of T cell responses to AZD1222 COVID-19 vaccine (dated by TCRdb to about 2021). Context from the whole study: AZD1222 recipients with second doses at about 4 weeks or about 12 weeks were pooled, because spike-specific TCR depth and breadth did not differ between schedules. Trial participants were enrolled into age subgroups of 18-55, 56-69 and 70-plus years, which contained approximately 150, 28 and 58 TCR-sequenced participants, respectively. TCR sequencing covered about 230 trial participants: 200 to 220 given two doses of AZD1222 and 26 given two doses of MenACWY control vaccine. Summary of the overall study and its limitations: Spike-specific TCR breadth and depth rose significantly after two AZD1222 doses compared with day 0 and with MenACWY recipients. Vaccine-associated CD4 TCRs spanned the whole spike protein, with dominant responses in regions 160-218 and 743-854. In the small 56-69-year group, the increase in depth fell short of significance, most likely because of low power. Nearly half of unique spike-specific TCRs reportedly recognized epitopes outside regions mutated in the B.1.351 and B.1.1.7 variants. Participants were mostly white British and included more females than males, and it was suggested by the authors that clonal diversity may have been underestimated. Conclusions about previously exposed vaccinees were limited because only six or seven AZD1222 recipients were SARS-CoV-2 seropositive at baseline. No day 14 peak-response samples were available, so repertoires were characterized only after the peak T cell response.

The meaning of the sample's time point label: baseline before first vaccination. Vaccinee samples came from UK trials COV001 and COV002, including a single-blind randomized controlled phase 2/3 trial of AZD1222 (ChAdOx1 nCoV-19) in healthy adults. Trial participant PBMC samples were collected at day 0 and day 28 after the second dose for TCRbeta chain sequencing. The CDR3 regions of human TCRbeta chains were analyzed by immunosequencing. The study's own analysis went as follows. TCRs in the repertoires were matched against a reference library of SARS-CoV-2-specific TCRs that had been generated with the MIRA antigen-specificity platform. Breadth was defined as the fraction of unique TCRs that were SARS-CoV-2-associated, and depth was defined as the fraction of total T cells that were SARS-CoV-2-associated. Using the MIRA data, every spike-specific TCR was mapped to the spike region that the TCR reacted to and assigned to either a CD4 or a CD8 class. Log10-transformed breadth and depth values were compared by one-way ANOVA with Sidak's multiple comparisons tests. TCRdb carries this immuneACCESS record with in-frame sequences only. Its versions omit some clonotypes, under half of them owing to an unresolved V gene in the studies checked, with the rest unexplained. V, J and clone size are taken as reported in that table, and D and trimming were inferred from the DNA itself. Across this sample there are under 150,000 clones, with 80% to 95% seen only once. The ten most abundant clones make up approximately 3.1% of the sample.

About this clone itself: This clone's antigen is unknown. Base qualities are missing; no much larger clone stands one base away.

As encoded in the germline V gene (reference sequence), CDR1 is GTSNPN while CDR2 is SVGIG. Trimming removed 5 bases from V and 3 bases from J, leaving 8 bases between the germline ends. The CDR3 measures 12 amino acids from cysteine to phenylalanine. The entry retains the CDR3 DNA only, 36 bases that are in frame from base 1. Recombination connected TRBV30 to TRBJ1-3, with the identity of the D gene unclear. Sequencing was performed on peripheral blood, taken on day 0 of AZD1222 vaccination. This TCR derives from an adult in good health. CDR3 region: CAWGYGGNTIYF. The bases read TGTGCCTGGGGGTACGGTGGAAACACCATATATTTT.